This T cell receptor (beta chain) emerged from a study of CD8+ T cells in alopecia areata. As for treatment: oral pan-JAK inhibitor, 5-10 mg twice daily. As part of sample collection, lesional scalp punch biopsies and peripheral blood were taken from alopecia areata patients. From germline, CDR1 is SGHRS and CDR2 YFSETQ. Trimming removed 3 bases from V and 7 bases from J; junction bases left unmatched: 6. CDR3 length: 14 residues. There are a few counts of this clone. Its cognate antigen is unknown. Findings of the study overall: One nonresponder leaves baseline CD8+ expansion's link to response uncertain. Among the top 100, expanded CD8+ clones were significantly decreased by tofacitinib, as was scalp clonality.

RNA was isolated and reverse transcribed to cDNA, the sequencing template. Profiling relied on immunoSEQ multiplex PCR, and the TCRdb table lists in-frame clones only, not all of them. Here the sample spans under 150,000 clones, about half being singletons. Sequences were derived from CD4+ T cells sorted from blood, sampled at week 4, from a patient treated with tofacitinib. The origin of this receptor is a human donor with alopecia areata. The chain combines TRBV5-1 with TRBJ1-5; TRBD1 aligns across 8 bases. The CDR3 spells CASSSGQGGQPQHF. Written as DNA, the CDR3 is TGCGCCAGCAGCTCTGGACAGGGAGGGCAGCCCCAGCATTTT.